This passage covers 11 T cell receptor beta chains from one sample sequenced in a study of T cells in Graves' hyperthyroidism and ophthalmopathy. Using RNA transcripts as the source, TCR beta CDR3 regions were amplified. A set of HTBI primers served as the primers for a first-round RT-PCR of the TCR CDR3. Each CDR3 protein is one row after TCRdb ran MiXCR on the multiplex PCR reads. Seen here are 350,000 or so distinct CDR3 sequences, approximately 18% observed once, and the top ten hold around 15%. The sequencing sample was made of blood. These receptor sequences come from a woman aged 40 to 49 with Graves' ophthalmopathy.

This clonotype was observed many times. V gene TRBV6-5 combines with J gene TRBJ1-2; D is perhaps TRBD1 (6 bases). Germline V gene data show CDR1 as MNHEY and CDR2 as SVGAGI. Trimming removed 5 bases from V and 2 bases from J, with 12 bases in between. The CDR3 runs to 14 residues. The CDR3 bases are TGTGCCAGCAGTCACAGGGAATCGAACTATGGCTACACCTTC. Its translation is CASSHRESNYGYTF.

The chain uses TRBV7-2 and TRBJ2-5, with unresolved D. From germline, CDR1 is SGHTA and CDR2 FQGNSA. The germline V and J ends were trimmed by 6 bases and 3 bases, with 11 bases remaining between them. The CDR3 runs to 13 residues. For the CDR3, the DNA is TGTGCCAGCAGGAAACCGGGCGAAGAGACCCAGTACTTC. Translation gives CASRKPGEETQYF.

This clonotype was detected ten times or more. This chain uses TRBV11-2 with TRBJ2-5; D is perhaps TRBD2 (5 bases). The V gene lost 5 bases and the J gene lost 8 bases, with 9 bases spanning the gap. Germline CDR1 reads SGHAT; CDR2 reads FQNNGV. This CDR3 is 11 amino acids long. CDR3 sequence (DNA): TGTGCCAGCAGCCCCCCGGGAACCCAGTACTTC. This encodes CASSPPGTQYF.

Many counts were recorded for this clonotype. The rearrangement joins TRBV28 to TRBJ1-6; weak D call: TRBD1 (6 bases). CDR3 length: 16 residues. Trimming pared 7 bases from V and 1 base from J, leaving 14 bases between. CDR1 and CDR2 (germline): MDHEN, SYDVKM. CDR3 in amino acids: CASTKTGWSYNSPLHF. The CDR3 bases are TGTGCCAGCACCAAAACAGGGTGGTCCTATAATTCACCCCTCCACTTT.

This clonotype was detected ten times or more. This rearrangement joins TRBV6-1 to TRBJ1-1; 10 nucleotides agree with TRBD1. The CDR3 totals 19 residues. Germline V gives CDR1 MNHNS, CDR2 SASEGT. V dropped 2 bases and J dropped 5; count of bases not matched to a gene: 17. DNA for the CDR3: TGTGCCAGCAGTGAATATTCCGGGACAGGGGCCGGAAGGGCGACTGAAGCTTTCTTT. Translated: CASSEYSGTGAGRATEAFF.

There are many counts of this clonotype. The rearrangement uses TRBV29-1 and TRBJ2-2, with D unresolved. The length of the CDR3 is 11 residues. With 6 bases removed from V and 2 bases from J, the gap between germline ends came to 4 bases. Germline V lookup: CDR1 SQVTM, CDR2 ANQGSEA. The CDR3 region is CSVSNTGELFF. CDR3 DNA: TGCAGCGTCTCCAACACCGGGGAGCTGTTTTTT.

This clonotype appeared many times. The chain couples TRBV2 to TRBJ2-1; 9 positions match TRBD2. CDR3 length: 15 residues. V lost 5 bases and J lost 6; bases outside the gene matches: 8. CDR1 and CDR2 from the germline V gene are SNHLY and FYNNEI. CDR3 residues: CASSTGTSLGNEQFF. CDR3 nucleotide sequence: TGTGCCAGCAGTACCGGGACTAGCTTAGGCAATGAGCAGTTCTTC. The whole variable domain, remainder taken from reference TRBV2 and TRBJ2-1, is EPEVTQTPSHQVTQMGQEVILRCVPISNHLYFYWYRQILGQKVEFLVSFYNNEISEKSEIFDDQFSVERPDGSNFTLKIRSTKLEDSAMYFCASSTGTSLGNEQFFGPGTRLTVL.

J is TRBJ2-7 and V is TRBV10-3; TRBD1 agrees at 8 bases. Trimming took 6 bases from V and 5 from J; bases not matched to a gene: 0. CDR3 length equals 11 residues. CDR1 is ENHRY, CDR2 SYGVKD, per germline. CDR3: CAIRDRDEQYF. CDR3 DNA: TGTGCCATCAGGGACAGGGACGAGCAGTACTTC.

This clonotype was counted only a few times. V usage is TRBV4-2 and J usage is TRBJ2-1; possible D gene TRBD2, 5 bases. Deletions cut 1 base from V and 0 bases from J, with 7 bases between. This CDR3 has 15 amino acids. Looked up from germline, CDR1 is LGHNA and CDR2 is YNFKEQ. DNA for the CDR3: TGTGCCAGCAGCCAAGGGAGGAGCTCCTACAATGAGCAGTTCTTC. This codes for CASSQGRSSYNEQFF.

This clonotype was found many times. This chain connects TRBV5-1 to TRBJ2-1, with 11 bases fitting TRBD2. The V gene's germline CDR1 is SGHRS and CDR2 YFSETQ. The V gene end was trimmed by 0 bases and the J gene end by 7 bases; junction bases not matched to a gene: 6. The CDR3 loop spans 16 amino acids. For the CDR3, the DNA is TGCGCCAGCAGCTTGGACCTAGCTAGCGGGAGGAATGAGCAGTTCTTC. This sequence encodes CASSLDLASGRNEQFF.

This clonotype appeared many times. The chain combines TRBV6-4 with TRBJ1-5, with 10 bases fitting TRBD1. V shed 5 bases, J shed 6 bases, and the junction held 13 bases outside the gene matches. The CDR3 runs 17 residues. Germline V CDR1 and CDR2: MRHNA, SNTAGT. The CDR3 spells CASSPTLGDRGRQPQHF. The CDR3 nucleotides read TGTGCCAGCAGTCCTACCCTAGGGGACAGGGGACGTCAGCCCCAGCATTTT.